These T cell receptor beta chains were read from a single sample in a study of T cell repertoires in ileal Crohn's disease. Measured with immunoSEQ multiplex PCR; TCRdb has only the in-frame clones, and not every one. The data show some 11,000 clones, around 74% seen once. The sequencing sample was made of ileal tissue. All receptors derive from an adult with Crohn's disease. Both conserved end residues are trimmed from each CDR3. D genes are given only for firm matches.

d_call	v_call	j_call	cdr3_aa
TRBD1	TRBV5-1	TRBJ2-5	ASSSNGQGAHETQY
NA	TRBV6-5	TRBJ2-2	ASSYGGGGNTGELF
NA	TRBV28	TRBJ2-6	ASRNRNSGANVLT
TRBD1	TRBV5-1	TRBJ2-2	ASSLTGGKLYTGELF
NA	TRBV6-5	TRBJ1-1	ASSSPTEAF
NA	TRBV29-1	TRBJ1-2	SGGVNYGYT
TRBD1	TRBV7-2	TRBJ2-2	ASSFGRGLTTGELF
NA	TRBV4-1	TRBJ2-7	ASSQSWTALPQY
TRBD1	TRBV6-5	TRBJ1-6	ASSDRGRDSPLH
TRBD1	TRBV4-2	TRBJ1-2	ASSQDRGNYGYT
NA	TRBV19	TRBJ2-3	ASSSQRDTDTDTQY
TRBD1	TRBV11-2	TRBJ1-4	ASSLGQAQWGANEKLF
TRBD1	TRBV29-1	TRBJ1-1	SAWTGGTEAF
TRBD2	TRBV11-2	TRBJ2-5	ASSLGGGRQETQY
TRBD2	TRBV11-2	TRBJ2-3	ASSLSSGGVNTQY
NA	TRBV7-6	TRBJ1-3	ASSLAGSGSGNSMY
NA	TRBV4-2	TRBJ1-2	ASSQAPGVIFYGYT
TRBD1	TRBV10-3	TRBJ1-6	AISEYRGSPLH
TRBD1	TRBV5-1	TRBJ1-2	ASSLSAGTGANYGYT
NA	TRBV7-9	TRBJ1-2	ASSLGGTPYGYT
NA	TRBV7-9	TRBJ2-1	ASSPWGESNNEQF
NA	TRBV9	TRBJ2-3	ASSVGTDTQY
NA	TRBV7-2	TRBJ1-2	ASSLRGSPYGYT
NA	TRBV19	TRBJ2-2	VSRTNTGELF
NA	TRBV5-1	TRBJ1-4	ASRQDATNEKLF
TRBD1	TRBV7-8	TRBJ1-2	ASSLTSGTANYGYT
NA	TRBV6-1	TRBJ1-1	ASSENYNTEAF
TRBD1	TRBV18	TRBJ1-1	ASSQLNRGTEAF
TRBD1	TRBV30	TRBJ2-3	ATSGGGLDTQY
TRBD1	TRBV6-1	TRBJ2-3	ASSESLGDRRTDTQY
NA	TRBV19	TRBJ1-1	ASTQPQTGGTEAF
NA	TRBV5-1	TRBJ1-2	ASSLGQSTYGYT
NA	TRBV4-1	TRBJ1-2	ASWGLNKHGYT
NA	TRBV27	TRBJ1-1	ASTPSWRDTEAF
NA	TRBV5-1	TRBJ2-1	ASNGGSAYNEQF
NA	TRBV11-2	TRBJ1-1	ASSLFGSGGTEAF
TRBD1	TRBV5-1	TRBJ1-4	ASALQGIAGEKLF
TRBD1	TRBV28	TRBJ1-2	ASSPPGQGNPSGGYT